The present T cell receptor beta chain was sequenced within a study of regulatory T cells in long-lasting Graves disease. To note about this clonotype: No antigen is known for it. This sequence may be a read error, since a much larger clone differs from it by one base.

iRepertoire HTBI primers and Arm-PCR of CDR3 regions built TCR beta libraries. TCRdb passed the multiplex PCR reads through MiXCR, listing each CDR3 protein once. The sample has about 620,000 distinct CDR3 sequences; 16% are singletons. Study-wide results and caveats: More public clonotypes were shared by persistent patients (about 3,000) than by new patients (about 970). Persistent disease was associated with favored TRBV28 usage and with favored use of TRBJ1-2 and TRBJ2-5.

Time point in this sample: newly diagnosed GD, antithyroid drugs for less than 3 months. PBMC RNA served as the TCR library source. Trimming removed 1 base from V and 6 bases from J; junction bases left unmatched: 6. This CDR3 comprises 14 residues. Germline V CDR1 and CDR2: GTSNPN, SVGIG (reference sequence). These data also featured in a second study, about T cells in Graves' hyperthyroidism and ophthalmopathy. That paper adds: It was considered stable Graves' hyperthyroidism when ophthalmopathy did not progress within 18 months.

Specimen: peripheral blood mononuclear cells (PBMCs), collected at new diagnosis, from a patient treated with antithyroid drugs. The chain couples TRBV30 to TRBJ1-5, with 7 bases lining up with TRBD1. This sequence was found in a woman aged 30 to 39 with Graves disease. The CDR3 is CAWSGVPGGQPQHF. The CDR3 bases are TGTGCCTGGAGTGGAGTTCCAGGGGGTCAGCCCCAGCATTTT.